Following are 14 T cell receptor beta chains from one sample sequenced in a study of CD8+ T cells in alopecia areata listed by TCRdb under 2018. The time point label here, explained by the study, means: roughly 24 weeks on oral tofacitinib. According to the study, the label for this sample's treatment or condition signals: oral pan-JAK inhibitor, 5-10 mg twice daily. The library was built by means of the immunoSEQ multiplex PCR assay. For TCR sequencing, RNA was extracted from every sample and reverse transcribed into cDNA to serve as template. Here the immuneACCESS table is served through TCRdb, limited to in-frame sequences with V and J called. Missing clones are a known gap in these copies; in checked studies unresolved V genes cover under half, and the rest lacks a known reason. For this sample there are 190,000 or so clones; 58% appear just once. 10% to 15% of the sample is held by the ten biggest clonotypes.

The sample was CD8+ T cells sorted from blood, taken at week 24, from a patient treated with tofacitinib. These receptors all come from a human donor with alopecia areata.

This chain joins TRBV5-1 and TRBJ2-7; 9 bases line up with TRBD1. V lost 4 bases, J lost 3 bases, and 8 bases stayed unmatched. Germline V lookup: CDR1 SGHRS, CDR2 YFSETQ. The CDR3 covers 15 residues. CDR3 residues: CASSGWTGEGYEQYF. In nucleotides, the CDR3 is TGCGCCAGCAGCGGATGGACAGGGGAGGGCTACGAGCAGTACTTC.

There are a few counts of this clone. This chain links TRBV6-5 with TRBJ2-7; D remains ambiguous. Germline V gives CDR1 MNHEY, CDR2 SVGAGI. V lost 5 bases, J lost 3 bases, and 17 bases lay in between. The CDR3 has 15 amino acids. The CDR3 DNA follows: TGTGCCAGCAGTAACCCCGGGTCCCCTAACTACGAGCAGTACTTC. Protein product: CASSNPGSPNYEQYF.

The sample holds one count of this clone. The chain joins TRBV30 to TRBJ2-5, with D tentatively TRBD1 or TRBD2 (5 bases each). Germline CDR1 and CDR2: GTSNPN and SVGIG (reference sequence). V was clipped by 5 bases and J by 5 bases, with 12 bases between them. CDR3 length equals 12 residues. The CDR3 here is CAWLPGPETQYF. CDR3 nucleotides: TGTGCCTGGCTCCCGGGGCCCGAGACCCAGTACTTC.

The rearrangement links TRBV7-9 to TRBJ2-1; D might be TRBD1 (6 bases). CDR3 size: 15 residues. Looked up from germline, CDR1 is SEHNR and CDR2 is FQNEAQ (reference sequence). V was cut by 1 base and J by 8 bases, with 15 bases left in between. The DNA of the CDR3 is TGTGCCAGCAGCTTAGTGCAGGGGAACGACGATGAGCAGTTCTTC. Amino acid sequence: CASSLVQGNDDEQFF.

This clone has only a few counts. V and J are TRBV20-1 and TRBJ2-5; 7 nucleotides agree with TRBD2. The germline gives CDR1 DFQATT, CDR2 SNEGSKA (reference sequence). This CDR3 region has 10 residues. Written as DNA, the CDR3 is TGCAGCACCGGGGGGGAGACCCAGTACTTC. Translation: CSTGGETQYF.

The chain recombines TRBV13 with TRBJ2-3; TRBD1 might be the D (5 bases). V dropped 2 bases and J dropped 3 bases, with 12 bases sitting between them. The CDR3 contains 15 residues. Germline V gene sequence: CDR1 PRHDT, CDR2 FYEKMQ (reference sequence). Here the CDR3 reads CASSLLGQDTDTQYF. CDR3 DNA: TGTGCCAGCAGCTTATTAGGACAAGATACAGATACGCAGTATTTT.

The table lists this clone with a few counts. The chain couples TRBV5-6 to TRBJ2-5, with D possibly matching TRBD2 (5 bases). The V and J ends lost 6 bases and 5 bases respectively, with 14 bases between them. The CDR3 extends over 13 amino acids. In germline, CDR1 is SGHDT, CDR2 YYEEEE. This CDR3 reads CASKPTGYETQYF. CDR3 nucleotide sequence: TGTGCCAGCAAGCCAACGGGGTATGAGACCCAGTACTTC.

The rearrangement uses TRBV5-6 and TRBJ2-3; D is unclear. Looked up from germline, CDR1 is SGHDT and CDR2 is YYEEEE. CDR3 length: 16 amino acids. V was clipped by 4 bases and J by 2 bases, with 17 bases between them. Here the CDR3 DNA reads TGTGCCAGCAGCGGATACTCCGGCCCAAACACAGATACGCAGTATTTT. It is translated as CASSGYSGPNTDTQYF.

The gene calls are TRBV30 and TRBJ1-2, with 10 bases that match TRBD1. The V segment lost 7 bases and the J segment 8 bases; nucleotides outside the gene matches: 19. Germline lookup yields CDR1 GTSNPN and CDR2 SVGIG (reference sequence). The CDR3 has 16 amino acids. In nucleotides, the CDR3 is TGTGCCTTTTTCCGGGACAGGGGACATGAGGGAGGAGGCTACACCTTC. Its protein product is CAFFRDRGHEGGGYTF.

Comments on this clone: In the same sample, other DNA sequences code for this CDR3. The chain recombines TRBV7-9 with TRBJ2-7, with D tentatively TRBD2 (6 bases). V lost 3 bases and J lost 7, with 10 bases in between. Germline CDR1 SEHNR, CDR2 FQNEAQ (reference sequence). The CDR3 is 12 amino acids. The CDR3 is CASSFSGAEQYF. The CDR3 DNA reads TGTGCCAGCAGCTTTTCGGGAGCGGAGCAGTACTTC.

This clone was detected a few times. V usage is TRBV5-1 and J usage is TRBJ2-4; D is uncertain. The germline V gene has CDR1 SGHRS and CDR2 YFSETQ. CDR3 length equals 14 residues. The V and J ends lost 4 bases and 1 base respectively, with 9 bases between them. CDR3 bases: TGCGCCAGCAGCGACCGGTTGGCCAAAAACATTCAGTACTTC. Translated, it gives CASSDRLAKNIQYF.

This sequence joins TRBV14 and TRBJ2-7; D not certain. The germline V gene encodes CDR1 SGHDN and CDR2 FVKESK. V lost 1 base, J lost 4 bases, and 5 bases lay in between. The CDR3 has 12 amino acids. The CDR3 DNA follows: TGTGCCAGCAGCCAAGGACATTACGAGCAGTACTTC. This codes for CASSQGHYEQYF.

The rearrangement joins TRBV11-2 to TRBJ2-3; 8 bases align to TRBD2. The CDR3 length is 15 residues. Germline loops: CDR1 SGHAT, CDR2 FQNNGV. After removal of 0 bases from V and 2 bases from J, the junction contained 1 base not matched to a gene. The DNA of the CDR3 is TGTGCCAGCAGCTTAGAGCGGGGGGCCACAGATACGCAGTATTTT. Translated, it gives CASSLERGATDTQYF.

The V gene is TRBV9, the J gene TRBJ1-2; tentative D call: TRBD1 (6 bases). V shed 2 bases and J shed 8 bases, with 16 bases lying between them. The CDR3 loop spans 14 amino acids. Germline V gene data show CDR1 as SGDLS and CDR2 as YYNGEE. CDR3 sequence (DNA): TGTGCCAGCAGCGTTTCAGGGGTGCTAGAGGGCTACACCTTC. Its translation: CASSVSGVLEGYTF.